This TCR beta chain is from a study of PD-L1 blockade in urothelial cancer (dated by TCRdb to between 2016 and 2019). Notes on the research overall: All patients started therapy around 2014 and received atezolizumab 1,200 mg intravenously every 3 weeks. About 85% of the 29 patients were identified as males with urothelial cancer of bladder origin, and a prior smoking history was reported by 18 of 29 patients. Patients had an ECOG performance status of 0 or 1 and had received between 0 and 3 prior chemotherapy regimens. Blood samples were analyzed at two time points: 3 weeks after treatment start (second dose) and 6 weeks after treatment start. A median of about 140,000 T cells and roughly 80,000 unique TCRs was obtained from blood samples, and a median clonality of approximately 0.08 was observed. The study, an exploratory multi-omic analysis, examined somatic, immune and clinical correlates of response to PD-L1 blockade with atezolizumab in urothelial cancer. Pretreatment tumor samples, along with matched peripheral blood serially collected before and after atezolizumab treatment, were subjected to TCR sequencing. Durable clinical benefit was defined as a progression-free survival longer than 6 months, and TCR features were additionally tested against progression-free survival and overall survival. In the same patients who had TCR sequencing, pretreatment tumors also underwent whole exome sequencing and RNA sequencing. Fewer than ten patients reached durable clinical benefit, while about 20 patients did not. Pretreatment blood TCR-seq was available for 30 or so patients, at least one posttreatment blood collection was obtained for about 24 patients, and tumor TCR-seq was available for about 24 patients.

The research as a whole found: Improved progression-free and overall survival was associated with having pretreatment peripheral blood TCR clonality below the median. Greater expansion of tumor-associated TCR clones in peripheral blood 3 weeks after the start of treatment was observed in patients with durable benefit (n ≈ 22, p = 0.022). Because of the small sample size (n ≈ 29) and the many exploratory analyses performed, the results are intended to be regarded as hypothesis-generating.

Synthetic TCR analog templates were spiked into each PCR so that absolute template abundance could be estimated from read counts. TCRbeta CDR3 regions were amplified from genomic DNA with bias-controlled V and J gene primers using the immunoSEQ assay. Sequencing of rearranged TCRbeta segments was performed at approximately 20X coverage. The study's own analysis went as follows. Sequencing errors were corrected by clustering and CDR3s were annotated against IMGT to assign V, D and J genes. Downstream analyses used only productive TCRbeta rearrangements and left out out-of-frame or stop-codon sequences. Clonality was computed as one minus Shannon entropy normalized by the log of the number of unique productive sequences. Clones differing between time points or between blood and tumor were identified using Fisher's exact test with Benjamini-Hochberg correction, with an adjusted p below 0.01 applied as the threshold. The table comes from immuneACCESS by way of TCRdb, which keeps in-frame sequences with V and J called. Part of the clones is missing from these tables; in studies checked, under half for an unresolved V gene and the rest for unknown reasons. V and J calls and clone size are copied from that table; D and trimming were computed from the DNA. The sample table lists roughly 45,000 clones, 80% to 90% of them with a count of one. The ten largest clonotypes hold around 15% of the sample.

The sample's time point label is to be understood as: peripheral blood 6 weeks after treatment start. The cohort comprised 30 or so patients with locally advanced or metastatic urothelial carcinoma treated at Memorial Sloan Kettering on a trial protocol. Peripheral blood mononuclear cells were collected pretreatment and during treatment, with between 1 and 8 total time points per patient. The Qiagen DNeasy Blood extraction kit was used to purify genomic DNA from total PBMCs and tumor samples. PBMCs were collected pretreatment and during treatment, and were isolated and stored as previously described. Inclusive of the bounding cysteine and phenylalanine, the CDR3 is 11 residues long. Only the CDR3 region is kept as DNA, spanning 33 bases read in frame from base 1. The V end gives up 11 bases and the J end 7 bases, leaving 5 bases in the junction not matched to a gene. From the germline V gene (reference sequence), CDR1 is LNHDA and CDR2 is SQIVND.

Of note for this clone: Its antigen is not yet known. One base away there is no much larger clone; base qualities are not given.

The sequence joins TRBV19 to TRBJ1-1, with 9 bases matching TRBD1. Specimen: PBMCs, collected around atezolizumab (anti-PD-L1) treatment. This clonotype originated in a man in his 60s with urothelial cancer. The nucleotide sequence reads as follows: TGTGCCTCCGACAGGGGGATTGAAGCTTTCTTT. Translation gives CASDRGIEAFF. The CDR3 plus the reference TRBV19 and TRBJ1-1 genes for the other parts give the full variable domain: DGGITQSPKYLFRKEGQNVTLSCEQNLNHDAMYWYRQDPGQGLRLIYYSQIVNDFQKGDIAEGYSVSREKKESFPLTVTSAQKNPTAFYLCASDRGIEAFFGQGTRLTVV.